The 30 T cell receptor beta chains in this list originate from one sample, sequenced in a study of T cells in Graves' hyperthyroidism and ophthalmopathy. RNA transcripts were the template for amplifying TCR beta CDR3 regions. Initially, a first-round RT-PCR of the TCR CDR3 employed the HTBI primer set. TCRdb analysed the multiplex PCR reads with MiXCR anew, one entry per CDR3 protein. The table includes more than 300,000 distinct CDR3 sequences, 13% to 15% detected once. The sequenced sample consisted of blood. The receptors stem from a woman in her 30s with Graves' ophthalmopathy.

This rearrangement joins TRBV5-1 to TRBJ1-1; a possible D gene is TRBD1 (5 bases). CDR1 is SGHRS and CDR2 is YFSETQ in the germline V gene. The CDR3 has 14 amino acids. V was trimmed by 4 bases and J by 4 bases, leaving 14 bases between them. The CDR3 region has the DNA TGCGCCAGCAGCCCCGCGGAAGGGGCCACTGAAGCTTTCTTT. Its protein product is CASSPAEGATEAFF.

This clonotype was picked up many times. Here the CDR3 reads CASSEDRFSTDTQYF. The CDR3 DNA reads TGTGCCAGCAGTGAGGACAGGTTTTCCACAGATACGCAGTATTTT. This chain connects TRBV28 to TRBJ2-3; TRBD1 matches at 7 bases. The germline CDR1 and CDR2 sequences are MDHEN and SYDVKM. Trimming took 5 bases from V and 2 from J; bases not matched to a gene: 7. The CDR3 has 15 residues.

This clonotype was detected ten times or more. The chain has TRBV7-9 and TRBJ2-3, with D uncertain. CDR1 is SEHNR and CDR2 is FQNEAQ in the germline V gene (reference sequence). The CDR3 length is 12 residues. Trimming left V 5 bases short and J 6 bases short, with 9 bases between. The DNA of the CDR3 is TGTGCCAGCAGCCCTCCTCAGGATACGCAGTATTTT. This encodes CASSPPQDTQYF.

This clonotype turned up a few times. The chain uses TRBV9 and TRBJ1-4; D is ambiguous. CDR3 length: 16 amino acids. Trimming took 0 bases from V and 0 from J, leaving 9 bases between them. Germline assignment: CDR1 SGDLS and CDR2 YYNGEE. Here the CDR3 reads CASSVGAGATNEKLFF. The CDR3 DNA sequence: TGTGCCAGCAGCGTAGGGGCTGGGGCAACTAATGAAAAACTGTTTTTT.

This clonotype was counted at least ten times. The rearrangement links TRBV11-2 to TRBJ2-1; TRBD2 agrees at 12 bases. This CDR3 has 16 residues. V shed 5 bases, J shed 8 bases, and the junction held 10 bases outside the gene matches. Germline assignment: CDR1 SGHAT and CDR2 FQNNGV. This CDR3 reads CASSLGLAGILDEQFF. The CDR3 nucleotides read TGTGCCAGCAGCCTTGGACTAGCGGGGATTTTGGATGAGCAGTTCTTC.

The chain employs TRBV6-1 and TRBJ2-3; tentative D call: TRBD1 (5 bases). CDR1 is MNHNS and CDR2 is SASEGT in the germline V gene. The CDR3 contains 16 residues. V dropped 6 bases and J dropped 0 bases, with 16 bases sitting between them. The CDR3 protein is CASRSLGHTSTDTQYF. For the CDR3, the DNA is TGTGCCAGCAGATCCCTCGGACATACTAGCACAGATACGCAGTATTTT.

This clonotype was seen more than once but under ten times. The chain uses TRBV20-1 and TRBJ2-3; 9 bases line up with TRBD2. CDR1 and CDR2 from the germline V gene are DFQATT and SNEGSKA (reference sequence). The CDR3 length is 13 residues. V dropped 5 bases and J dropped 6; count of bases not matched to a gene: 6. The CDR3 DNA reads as TGCAGTGCTCAGGGACTAGCCCGGGATACGCAGTATTTT. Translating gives CSAQGLARDTQYF.

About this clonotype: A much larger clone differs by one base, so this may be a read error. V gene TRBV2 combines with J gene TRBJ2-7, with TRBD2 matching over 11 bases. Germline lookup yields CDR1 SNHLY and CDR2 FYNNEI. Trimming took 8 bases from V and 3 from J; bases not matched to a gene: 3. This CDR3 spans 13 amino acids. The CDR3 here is CASFGTSGYEQYF. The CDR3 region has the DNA TGTGCCAGCTTCGGGACTAGCGGCTACGAGCAGTACTTC.

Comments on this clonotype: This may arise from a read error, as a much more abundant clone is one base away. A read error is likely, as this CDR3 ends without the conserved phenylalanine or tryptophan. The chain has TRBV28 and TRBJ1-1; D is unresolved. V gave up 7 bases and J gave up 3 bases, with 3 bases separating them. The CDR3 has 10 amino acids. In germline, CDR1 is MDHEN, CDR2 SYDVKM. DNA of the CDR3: TGTGCCAGCACGGACACTGAAGCTTTCCTT. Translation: CASTDTEAFL.

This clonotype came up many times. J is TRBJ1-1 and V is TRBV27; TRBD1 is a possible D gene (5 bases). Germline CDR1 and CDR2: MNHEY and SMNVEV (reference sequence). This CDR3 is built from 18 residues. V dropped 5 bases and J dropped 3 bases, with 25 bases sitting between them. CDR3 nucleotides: TGTGCCAGCAGTATCGAGCCCCCACAACAGGAGAGCGACACTGAAGCTTTCTTT. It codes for CASSIEPPQQESDTEAFF.

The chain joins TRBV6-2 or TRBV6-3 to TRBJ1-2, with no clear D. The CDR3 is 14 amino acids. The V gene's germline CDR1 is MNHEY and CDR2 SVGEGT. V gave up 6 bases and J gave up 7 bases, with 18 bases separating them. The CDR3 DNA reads TGTGCCAGCAGGATAAGCATCGGTCCTGGTGGCTACACCTTC. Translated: CASRISIGPGGYTF.

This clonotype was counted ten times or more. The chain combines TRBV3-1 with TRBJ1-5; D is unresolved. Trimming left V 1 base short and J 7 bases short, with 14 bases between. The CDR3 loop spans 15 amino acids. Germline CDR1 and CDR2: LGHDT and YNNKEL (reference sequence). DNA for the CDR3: TGTGCCAGCAGCCAAGGAAAAGGAAAGGTCCAGCCCCAGCATTTT. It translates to CASSQGKGKVQPQHF. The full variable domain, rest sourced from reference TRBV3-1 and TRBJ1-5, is DTAVSQTPKYLVTQMGNDKSIKCEQNLGHDTMYWYKQDSKKFLKIMFSYNNKELIINETVPNRFSPKSPDKAHLNLHINSLELGDSAVYFCASSQGKGKVQPQHFGDGTRLSIL.

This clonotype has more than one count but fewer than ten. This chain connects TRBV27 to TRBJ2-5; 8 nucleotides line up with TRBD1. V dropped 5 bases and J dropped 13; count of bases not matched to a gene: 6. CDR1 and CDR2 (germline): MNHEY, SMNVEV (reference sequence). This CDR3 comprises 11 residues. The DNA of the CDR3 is TGTGCCAGCAGTGAAGGACAGGGTCTGTACTTC. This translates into CASSEGQGLYF.

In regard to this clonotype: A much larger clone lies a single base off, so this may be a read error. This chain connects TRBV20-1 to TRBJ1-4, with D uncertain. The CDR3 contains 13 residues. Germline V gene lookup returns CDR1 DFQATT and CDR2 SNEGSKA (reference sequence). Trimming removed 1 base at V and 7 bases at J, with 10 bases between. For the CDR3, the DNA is TGCAGTGCTAGAGGGCAAATAGCTGAAAAACTGTTTTTT. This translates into CSARGQIAEKLFF.

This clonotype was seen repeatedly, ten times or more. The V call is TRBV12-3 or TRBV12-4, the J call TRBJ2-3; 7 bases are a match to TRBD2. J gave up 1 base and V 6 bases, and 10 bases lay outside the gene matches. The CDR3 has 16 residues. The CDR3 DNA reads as TGTGCCAGCAGAGATTGGGGGGGAACCCGCACAGATACGCAGTATTTT. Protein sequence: CASRDWGGTRTDTQYF.

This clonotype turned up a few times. The CDR3 DNA follows: TGTGCCAGCAGCTTAGAGCAGGGTAGGGAGACCCAGTACTTC. It codes for CASSLEQGRETQYF. The V and J genes are TRBV11-2 and TRBJ2-5; a weak D match, TRBD1 (5 bases). Per the germline V gene, CDR1 is SGHAT and CDR2 is FQNNGV. The V and J ends lost 0 bases and 5 bases respectively, with 10 bases between them. The CDR3 runs 14 residues.

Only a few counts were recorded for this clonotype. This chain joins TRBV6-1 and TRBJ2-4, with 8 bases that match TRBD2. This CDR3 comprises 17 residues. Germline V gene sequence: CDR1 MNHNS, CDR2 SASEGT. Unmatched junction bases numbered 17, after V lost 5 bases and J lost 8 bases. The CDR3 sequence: CASSYIGSGGGEDIQYF. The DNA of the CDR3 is TGTGCCAGCAGTTATATCGGCTCGGGGGGGGGGGAAGACATTCAGTACTTC.

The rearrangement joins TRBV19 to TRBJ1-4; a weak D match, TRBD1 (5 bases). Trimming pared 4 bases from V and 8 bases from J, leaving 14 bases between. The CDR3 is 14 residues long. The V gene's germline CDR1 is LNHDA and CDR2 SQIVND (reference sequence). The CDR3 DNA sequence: TGTGCCAGTAGTAATCGGGGGTCAAGGGAAAAACTGTTTTTT. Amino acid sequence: CASSNRGSREKLFF.

The DNA of the CDR3 is TGTGCCAGCAGCTTGGAGCGGGGGAAGGAGACCCAGTACTTC. The encoded protein is CASSLERGKETQYF. The chain has TRBV5-6 and TRBJ2-5, with 8 bases aligning to TRBD2. The J segment lost 5 bases and the V segment lost 0 bases, leaving 3 bases of the junction unmatched. The germline gives CDR1 SGHDT, CDR2 YYEEEE. This CDR3 is 14 amino acids long.

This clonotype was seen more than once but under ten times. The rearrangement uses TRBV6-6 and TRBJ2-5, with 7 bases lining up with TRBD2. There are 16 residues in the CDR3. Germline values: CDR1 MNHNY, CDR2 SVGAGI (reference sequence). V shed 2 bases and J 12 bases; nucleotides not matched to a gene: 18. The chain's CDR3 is CASSYGAVAGRSLEYF. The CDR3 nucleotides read TGTGCCAGCAGTTACGGAGCGGTAGCGGGTCGGTCTCTGGAGTACTTC.

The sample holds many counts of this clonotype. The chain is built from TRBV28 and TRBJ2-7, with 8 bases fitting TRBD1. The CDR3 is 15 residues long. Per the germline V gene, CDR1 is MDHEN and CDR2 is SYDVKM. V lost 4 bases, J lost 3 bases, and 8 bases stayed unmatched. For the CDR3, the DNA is TGTGCCAGCAGTTCCCCCGGGACAGGACTCTACGAGCAGTACTTC. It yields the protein CASSSPGTGLYEQYF.

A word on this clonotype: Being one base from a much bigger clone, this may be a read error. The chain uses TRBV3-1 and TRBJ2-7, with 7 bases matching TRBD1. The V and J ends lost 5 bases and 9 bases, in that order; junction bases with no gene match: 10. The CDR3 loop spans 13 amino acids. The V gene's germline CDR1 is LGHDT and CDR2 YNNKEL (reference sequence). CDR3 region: CASSSGQDISQYF. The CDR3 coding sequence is TGTGCCAGCAGCTCCGGACAGGACATCTCGCAGTACTTC.

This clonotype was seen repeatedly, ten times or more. CDR3 amino acids: CASSPGLVQETQYF. Written as DNA, the CDR3 is TGTGCCAGCAGCCCGGGACTAGTCCAAGAGACCCAGTACTTC. V is TRBV7-9 and J is TRBJ2-5; 8 bases fit TRBD2. J was trimmed by 1 base and V by 5 bases; bases with no gene match: 3. This CDR3 is 14 amino acids long. In germline, CDR1 is SEHNR, CDR2 FQNEAQ (reference sequence).

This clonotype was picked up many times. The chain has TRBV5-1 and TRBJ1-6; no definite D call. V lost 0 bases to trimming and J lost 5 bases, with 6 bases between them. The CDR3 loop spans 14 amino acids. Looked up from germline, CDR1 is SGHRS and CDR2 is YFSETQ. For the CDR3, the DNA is TGCGCCAGCAGCTTGGGAGTGAATAATTCACCCCTCCACTTT. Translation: CASSLGVNNSPLHF.

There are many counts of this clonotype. CDR3 bases: TGTGCCAGCAAAATTTCTCCCGACAGGGGATCAGATACGCAGTATTTT. Translated, it gives CASKISPDRGSDTQYF. The V and J genes are TRBV7-6 and TRBJ2-3; 8 positions agree with TRBD1. Germline trimming cut 7 bases from V and 4 bases from J; bases unmatched to any gene: 13. Germline CDR1 reads SGHVS; CDR2 reads FNYEAQ. CDR3 size: 16 residues.

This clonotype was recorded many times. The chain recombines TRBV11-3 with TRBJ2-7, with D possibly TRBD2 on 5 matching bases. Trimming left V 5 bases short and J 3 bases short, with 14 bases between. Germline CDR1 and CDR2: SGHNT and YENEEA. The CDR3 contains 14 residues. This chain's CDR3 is CASSPGTSDYEQYF. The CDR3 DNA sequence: TGTGCCAGCAGCCCCGGAACTAGTGACTACGAGCAGTACTTC.

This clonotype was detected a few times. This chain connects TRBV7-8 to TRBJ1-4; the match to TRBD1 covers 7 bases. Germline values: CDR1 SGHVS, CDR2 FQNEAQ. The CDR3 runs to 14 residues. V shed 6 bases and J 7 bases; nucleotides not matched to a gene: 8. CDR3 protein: CASRQTGTGEKLFF. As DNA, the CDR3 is TGTGCCAGCAGACAGACAGGGACGGGTGAAAAACTGTTTTTT.

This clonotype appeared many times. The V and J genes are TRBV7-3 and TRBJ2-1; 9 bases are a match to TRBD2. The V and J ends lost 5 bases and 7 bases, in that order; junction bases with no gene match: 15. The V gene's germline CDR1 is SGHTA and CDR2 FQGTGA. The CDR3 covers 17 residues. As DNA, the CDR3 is TGTGCCAGCAGCGCAGAGGGGGCGGGGGGGCCGGGGAATGAGCAGTTCTTC. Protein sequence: CASSAEGAGGPGNEQFF. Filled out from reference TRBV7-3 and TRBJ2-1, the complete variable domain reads GAGVSQTPSNKVTEKGKYVELRCDPISGHTALYWYRQSLGQGPEFLIYFQGTGAADDSGLPNDRFFAVRPEGSVSTLKIQRTERGDSAVYLCASSAEGAGGPGNEQFFGPGTRLTVL.

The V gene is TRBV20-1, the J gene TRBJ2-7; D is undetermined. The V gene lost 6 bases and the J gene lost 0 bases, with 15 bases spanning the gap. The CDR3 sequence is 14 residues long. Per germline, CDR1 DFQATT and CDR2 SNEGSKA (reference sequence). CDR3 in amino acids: CSASTETYSYEQYF. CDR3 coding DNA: TGCAGTGCAAGCACAGAGACATACTCCTACGAGCAGTACTTC.

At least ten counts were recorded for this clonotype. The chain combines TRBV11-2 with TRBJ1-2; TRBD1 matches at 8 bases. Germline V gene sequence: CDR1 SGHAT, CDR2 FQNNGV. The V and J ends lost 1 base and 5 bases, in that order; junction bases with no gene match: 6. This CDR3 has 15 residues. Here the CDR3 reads CASSLAPGQAYGYTF. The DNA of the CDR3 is TGTGCCAGCAGCTTAGCCCCGGGACAGGCGTATGGCTACACCTTC.